Listed below are T cell receptor beta chains from one sample, sequenced in a study of T cells in localized non-small cell lung cancer. Some clones are missing from TCRdb's copy, which holds only in-frame ones; the method was immunoSEQ multiplex PCR. The table includes some 80,000 clones, about 83% detected once. The starting material was peripheral blood, obtained before any cancer treatment. These TCRs come from a man aged 35 to 70 with stage I lung adenocarcinoma. CDR3s include the opening cysteine and the closing phenylalanine or tryptophan. The order of the fields is clone size, V gene, J gene, CDR3 protein. The size field is filled for only some rows; it gives once, few, many or a size class.

clone size: .; V gene: TRBV2; J gene: TRBJ2-1; CDR3 protein: CASSEVAIDNEQFF
clone size: .; V gene: TRBV7-8; J gene: TRBJ2-7; CDR3 protein: CASSPLWGPYEQYF
clone size: .; V gene: TRBV6-5; J gene: TRBJ1-5; CDR3 protein: CASSLGQGRDQPQHF
clone size: .; V gene: TRBV9; J gene: TRBJ1-1; CDR3 protein: CASSVAAGENTEAFF
clone size: medium-sized; V gene: TRBV14; J gene: TRBJ1-1; CDR3 protein: CASSQRTGWDTEAFF
clone size: .; V gene: TRBV5-4; J gene: TRBJ2-2; CDR3 protein: CASSAGQATGELFF
clone size: .; V gene: TRBV5-1; J gene: TRBJ2-7; CDR3 protein: CASSFKGQSLYEQYF
clone size: .; V gene: TRBV2; J gene: TRBJ2-1; CDR3 protein: CASSDGQAVLVGQFF
clone size: .; V gene: TRBV4-1; J gene: TRBJ2-7; CDR3 protein: CASSQEFWGQGVYEQYF
clone size: .; V gene: TRBV7-9; J gene: TRBJ1-2; CDR3 protein: CASSLDDRDNYGYTF
clone size: .; V gene: TRBV7-9; J gene: TRBJ1-1; CDR3 protein: CASSPWTGGETEAFF
clone size: many; V gene: TRBV5-8; J gene: TRBJ2-3; CDR3 protein: CASSLGGTDTQYF
clone size: few; V gene: TRBV6-4; J gene: TRBJ1-1; CDR3 protein: CASPSMRGNTEAFF
clone size: .; V gene: TRBV13; J gene: TRBJ2-7; CDR3 protein: CASSLAGVLYEQYF
clone size: once; V gene: TRBV9; J gene: TRBJ2-1; CDR3 protein: CASSVEGAYNEQFF
clone size: .; V gene: TRBV30; J gene: TRBJ2-7; CDR3 protein: CAWKNRGHLGEQYF
clone size: .; V gene: TRBV5-8; J gene: TRBJ1-5; CDR3 protein: CASSYYNQPQHF
clone size: .; V gene: TRBV25-1; J gene: TRBJ2-1; CDR3 protein: CASSQTGTVQYNEQFF
clone size: .; V gene: TRBV10-3; J gene: TRBJ2-1; CDR3 protein: CAIRDRESSYNEQFF
clone size: .; V gene: TRBV7-2; J gene: TRBJ2-1; CDR3 protein: CASSLRTSGRIDEQFF
clone size: .; V gene: TRBV9; J gene: TRBJ2-7; CDR3 protein: CASSVRGQGLLEQYF
clone size: .; V gene: TRBV7-3; J gene: TRBJ2-3; CDR3 protein: CASSPDPRPAGDRSHTQYF
clone size: .; V gene: TRBV6-1; J gene: TRBJ2-7; CDR3 protein: CASSEEGGFYEQYF
clone size: .; V gene: TRBV4-1; J gene: TRBJ2-7; CDR3 protein: CASSQVSGGPTYEQYF
clone size: .; V gene: TRBV18; J gene: TRBJ2-7; CDR3 protein: CASSPIQQGHEQYF
clone size: .; V gene: TRBV7-9; J gene: TRBJ2-2; CDR3 protein: CASRLGLVAGTGELFF
clone size: once; V gene: TRBV5-6; J gene: TRBJ2-5; CDR3 protein: CASSPELAGQETQYF
clone size: once; V gene: TRBV6-1; J gene: TRBJ2-1; CDR3 protein: CASSAPGGARRKDEQFF
clone size: .; V gene: TRBV23-1; J gene: TRBJ2-7; CDR3 protein: CASSQSIGDRGYEQYF
clone size: .; V gene: TRBV30; J gene: TRBJ1-2; CDR3 protein: CAWRMSRAYGYTF
clone size: few; V gene: TRBV5-6; J gene: TRBJ2-7; CDR3 protein: CASSAPTGDYYEQYF
clone size: few; V gene: TRBV4-1; J gene: TRBJ1-2; CDR3 protein: CASSPGLGYTF
clone size: .; V gene: TRBV6-5; J gene: TRBJ2-7; CDR3 protein: CASRAQGALSEQYF
clone size: medium-sized; V gene: TRBV2; J gene: TRBJ2-2; CDR3 protein: CASSIAGGGAGELFF
clone size: .; V gene: TRBV6-5; J gene: TRBJ1-1; CDR3 protein: CASSRHSNTEAFF
clone size: .; V gene: TRBV27; J gene: TRBJ2-3; CDR3 protein: CASSTRSSTDTQYF
clone size: .; V gene: TRBV7-9; J gene: TRBJ2-7; CDR3 protein: CASSLGQGNYEQYF
clone size: .; V gene: TRBV30; J gene: TRBJ1-2; CDR3 protein: CACPPSGTRGYTF
clone size: .; V gene: TRBV6-5; J gene: TRBJ2-3; CDR3 protein: CASRLRGTDTQYF
clone size: once; V gene: TRBV5-4; J gene: TRBJ2-5; CDR3 protein: CASSSNRGPQETQYF
clone size: once; V gene: TRBV25-1; J gene: TRBJ2-6; CDR3 protein: CASQSSGANVLTF